The rows below give T cell receptor beta chains drawn from one sample of a study of cytomegalovirus exposure and HLA in healthy donors. Method: immunoSEQ multiplex PCR; TCRdb's copy keeps in-frame clones and lacks some. In the table there are 100,000 to 150,000 clones, roughly 70% of which are singletons. The sample taken for sequencing was PBMCs. These receptors all stem from a man aged 40-49 years in good health and CMV-seropositive. CDR3s include the opening cysteine and the closing phenylalanine or tryptophan. D genes are given only for firm matches. Only part of the rows carry a size: once, few, many, or a class if the clone is expanded.

v_gene,j_gene,abundance,d_gene,CDR3aa,CDR3nt
TRBV11-3,TRBJ2-2,NA,TRBD2,CASSGTSGSSLGGELFF,TGTGCCAGCTCTGGGACTAGCGGGTCGTCGTTAGGCGGGGAGCTGTTTTTT
TRBV6-4,TRBJ2-7,NA,TRBD2,CASISGTAGTSGNSYEQYF,TGTGCCAGCATATCCGGGACAGCGGGGACTAGCGGGAACTCCTACGAGCAGTACTTC
TRBV13,TRBJ2-5,NA,TRBD2,CASSKRTRQETQYF,TGTGCCAGCAGCAAGCGGACTAGACAAGAGACCCAGTACTTC
TRBV9,TRBJ1-2,NA,TRBD1,CASSVDRAYGYTF,TGTGCCAGCAGCGTTGACAGGGCCTATGGCTACACCTTC
TRBV14,TRBJ2-3,NA,NA,CASSQDFPGTNPSTDTQYF,TGTGCCAGCAGCCAAGATTTCCCGGGAACCAACCCTAGCACAGATACGCAGTATTTT
TRBV27,TRBJ1-5,NA,NA,CASSLRRQDNQPQHF,TGTGCCAGCAGTTTACGCCGACAGGACAATCAGCCCCAGCATTTT
TRBV10-3,TRBJ1-1,NA,TRBD1,CAISTAGTGKWAFF,TGTGCCATCAGTACGGCCGGGACAGGTAAATGGGCTTTCTTT
TRBV6-6,TRBJ1-3,NA,NA,CASSWDLSSGNTIYF,TGTGCCAGCAGTTGGGACTTGAGCTCTGGAAACACCATATATTTT
TRBV28,TRBJ2-7,NA,TRBD1,CASTPSGQYNYEQYF,TGTGCCAGCACCCCATCGGGACAGTATAACTACGAGCAGTACTTC
TRBV9,TRBJ1-1,NA,TRBD1,CASTPIQGTNTEAFF,TGTGCCAGCACACCAATACAGGGGACAAACACTGAAGCTTTCTTT
TRBV5-4,TRBJ2-1,few,TRBD2,CASSPGGGQMYNEQFF,TGTGCCAGCAGCCCCGGGGGAGGGCAGATGTACAATGAGCAGTTCTTC
TRBV27,TRBJ2-7,NA,TRBD1,CASSPRTGGGEQYF,TGTGCCAGCAGTCCTCGGACAGGGGGCGGCGAGCAGTACTTC
TRBV28,TRBJ1-3,NA,TRBD1,CASSVTGKGSSGNTIYF,TGTGCCAGCAGTGTGACAGGGAAGGGGAGCTCTGGAAACACCATATATTTT
TRBV18,TRBJ2-2,NA,TRBD1,CASSRGTGELFF,TGTGCCAGCTCCAGGGGGACCGGGGAGCTGTTTTTT